The 5 T cell receptor beta chains below come from one sample, sequenced in a study of T cells after yellow fever vaccination. TCRdb reprocessed the 5' RACE reads via MiXCR and lists one record per CDR3 protein. The table lists approximately 510,000 distinct CDR3 sequences, 20% to 25% of them singletons. Material: PBMCs, obtained roughly 20 days after the first yellow fever vaccination. Receptors were obtained from a man aged 18 to 35 who received the YFV17D yellow fever vaccine.

This clonotype came up a few times. The CDR3: CASSYSGLGADTQYF. CDR3 DNA sequence: TGTGCCAGCAGTTACTCCGGACTGGGCGCAGATACGCAGTATTTT. V usage is TRBV6-5 and J usage is TRBJ2-3; TRBD2 is a possible D gene (5 bases). With 0 bases removed from V and 4 bases from J, the gap between germline ends came to 11 bases. CDR1 is MNHEY and CDR2 is SVGAGI in the germline V gene. The CDR3 sequence is 15 residues long.

This clonotype was counted at least ten times. The chain is built from TRBV4-1 and TRBJ2-3; a weak D match, TRBD2 (5 bases). CDR3 size: 15 residues. Germline CDR1 is MGHRA and CDR2 is YSYEKL. V was shortened by 1 base and J by 1 base, with 9 bases between the two germline ends. Written as DNA, the CDR3 is TGCGCCAGCAGCCAAGTTAGCGAGGGCACAGATACGCAGTATTTT. This codes for CASSQVSEGTDTQYF.

V gene TRBV6-5 combines with J gene TRBJ1-1, with D uncertain. Trimming took off 2 bases at V and 0 bases at J, with 7 bases between the two ends. The CDR3 runs 14 residues. CDR1 and CDR2 from the germline V gene are MNHEY and SVGAGI. Written as DNA, the CDR3 is TGTGCCAGCAGTTACGCACGAATGAACACTGAAGCTTTCTTT. Protein: CASSYARMNTEAFF.

In its sample, this clonotype was seen a few times. The chain employs TRBV5-1 and TRBJ2-1, with D unresolved. CDR1 and CDR2 (germline): SGHRS, YFSETQ. The CDR3 spans 16 residues. The V gene lost 0 bases and the J gene lost 1 base, with 11 bases spanning the gap. CDR3 in amino acids: CASSLARDASYNEQFF. The CDR3, as DNA: TGCGCCAGCAGCTTGGCCCGAGACGCTTCCTACAATGAGCAGTTCTTC.

V usage is TRBV7-2 and J usage is TRBJ1-1; the D is unclear. V lost 3 bases to trimming and J lost 1 base, with 9 bases between them. The germline CDR1 and CDR2 sequences are SGHTA and FQGNSA. The CDR3 length is 14 residues. Written as DNA, the CDR3 is TGTGCCAGCAGCTTTGCCCATCAGAACACTGAAGCTTTCTTT. Protein sequence: CASSFAHQNTEAFF.